This T cell receptor (beta chain) was identified in a study of control samples from healthy donors and cancer patients. Sequenced by immunoSEQ multiplex PCR; TCRdb stores in-frame clones only, minus some. The sample has roughly 220,000 clones, 90% to 95% seen once. V lost 2 bases and J 0 bases, leaving 6 bases between the germline ends. Germline V CDR1 and CDR2: SGHRS, YFSETQ. CDR3 length equals 14 residues. The specimen sequenced was blood. V gene TRBV5-1 combines with J gene TRBJ1-3, with no clear D. This TCR came from a man in his forties or fifties in good health. This CDR3 is CASSFTVSGNTIYF. The CDR3 region has the DNA TGCGCCAGCAGCTTCACGGTCTCTGGAAACACCATATATTTT. Combining the CDR3 with reference TRBV5-1 and TRBJ1-3 gives the whole variable domain KAGVTQTPRYLIKTRGQQVTLSCSPISGHRSVSWYQQTPGQGLQFLFEYFSETQRNKGNFPGRFSGRQFSNSRSEMNVSTLELGDSALYLCASSFTVSGNTIYFGEGSWLTVV.